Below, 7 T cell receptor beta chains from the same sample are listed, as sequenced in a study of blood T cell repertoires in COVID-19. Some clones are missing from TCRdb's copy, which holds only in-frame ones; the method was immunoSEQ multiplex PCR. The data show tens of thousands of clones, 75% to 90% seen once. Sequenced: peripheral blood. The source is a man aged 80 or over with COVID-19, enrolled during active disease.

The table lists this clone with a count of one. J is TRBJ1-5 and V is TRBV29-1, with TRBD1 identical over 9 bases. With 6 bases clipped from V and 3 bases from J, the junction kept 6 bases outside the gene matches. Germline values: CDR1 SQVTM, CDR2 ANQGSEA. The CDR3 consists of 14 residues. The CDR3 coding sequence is TGCAGCGTAGCCGGACAGGGGATCAATCAGCCCCAGCATTTT. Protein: CSVAGQGINQPQHF.

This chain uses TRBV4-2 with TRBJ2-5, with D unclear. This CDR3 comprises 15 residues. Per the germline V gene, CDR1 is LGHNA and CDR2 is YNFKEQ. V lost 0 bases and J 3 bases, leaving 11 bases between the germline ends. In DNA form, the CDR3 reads TGTGCCAGCAGCCAAGAGGGCCAGACGGAAGAGACCCAGTACTTC. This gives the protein CASSQEGQTEETQYF.

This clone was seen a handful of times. The CDR3 DNA is TGTGCCAGCAGCCCGGGGACAGGGGGCGGCGGCTACACCTTC. Its translation is CASSPGTGGGGYTF. The V gene is TRBV9, the J gene TRBJ1-2, with TRBD1 matching over 12 bases. J lost 8 bases, V lost 4 bases, and 6 bases had no gene match. CDR1 is SGDLS and CDR2 is YYNGEE in the germline V gene. This CDR3 has 14 residues. Looking up the rest from reference TRBV9 and TRBJ1-2 gives the full variable domain: DSGVTQTPKHLITATGQRVTLRCSPRSGDLSVYWYQQSLDQGLQFLIQYYNGEERAKGNILERFSAQQFPDLHSELNLSSLELGDSALYFCASSPGTGGGGYTFGSGTRLTVV.

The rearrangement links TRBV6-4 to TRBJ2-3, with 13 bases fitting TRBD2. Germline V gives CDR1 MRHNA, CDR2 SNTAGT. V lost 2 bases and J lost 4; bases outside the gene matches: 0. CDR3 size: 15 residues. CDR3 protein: CASSDTSGGADTQYF. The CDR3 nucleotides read TGTGCCAGCAGTGACACTAGCGGGGGGGCAGATACGCAGTATTTT.

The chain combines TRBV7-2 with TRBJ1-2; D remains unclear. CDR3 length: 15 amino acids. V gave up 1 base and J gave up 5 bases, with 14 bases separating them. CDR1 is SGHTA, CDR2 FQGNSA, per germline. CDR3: CASSLDPSGRYGYTF. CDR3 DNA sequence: TGTGCCAGCAGCTTAGACCCATCCGGGAGATATGGCTACACCTTC.

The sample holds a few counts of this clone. CDR3 in DNA: TGTGCCAGCAGCTTGGCGGTTGGTGAAAAACTGTTTTTT. It encodes CASSLAVGEKLFF. This chain uses TRBV7-9 with TRBJ1-4; D is uncertain. This CDR3 is 13 amino acids long. V lost 3 bases and J lost 7, with 9 bases in between. Germline lookup yields CDR1 SEHNR and CDR2 FQNEAQ (reference sequence).

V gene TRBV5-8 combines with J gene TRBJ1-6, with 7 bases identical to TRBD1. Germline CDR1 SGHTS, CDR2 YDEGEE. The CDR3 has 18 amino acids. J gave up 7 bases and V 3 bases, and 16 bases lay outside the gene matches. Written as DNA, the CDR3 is TGTGCCAGCAGCTCGAGCGGCCAGGGGGTTGGAGGCAATTCACCCCTCCACTTT. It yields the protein CASSSSGQGVGGNSPLHF.